The rows below give T cell receptor beta chains drawn from one sample of a study of graft-versus-host responses after intestinal transplantation. These receptors have no known antigen. Data came from immunoSEQ multiplex PCR; TCRdb stores just in-frame clones and leaves some out. The sample holds some 110,000 clones; more than 80% are singletons and the top ten take 0.23%. Specimen: unstimulated CD4+ T cells sorted from spleen or lymph node cells, collected before transplant. The receptors were gathered from a human donor who was the organ donor for an intestinal transplant. Each CDR3 is given with its conserved first and last residue. Each record gives: V gene, J gene, D gene, clone size, CDR3 protein, CDR3 DNA. The D gene is left open where the match is weak. Expanded clones get a size class; other rows say once, few or many, or leave the size out.

V: TRBV5-5
J: TRBJ1-2
D: TRBD1
size: .
CDR3: CASSLRDRESYGYTF
DNA: TGTGCCAGCAGCCTCCGGGACAGGGAAAGCTATGGCTACACCTTC

V: TRBV9
J: TRBJ1-2
D: TRBD1
size: .
CDR3: CASSSRSGRGLGYTF
DNA: TGTGCCAGCAGCTCCCGAAGCGGCAGGGGGCTTGGCTACACCTTC

V: TRBV7-2
J: TRBJ1-4
D: .
size: .
CDR3: CASSSGHINEKLFF
DNA: TGTGCCAGCAGCTCAGGACACATTAATGAAAAACTGTTTTTT

V: TRBV5-6
J: TRBJ1-1
D: .
size: once
CDR3: CASSQGQVDTEAFF
DNA: TGTGCCAGCAGCCAGGGACAAGTAGACACTGAAGCTTTCTTT

V: TRBV6-1
J: TRBJ2-5
D: TRBD2
size: once
CDR3: CASRQTSGKETQYF
DNA: TGTGCCAGCAGGCAAACTAGCGGGAAGGAGACCCAGTACTTC

V: TRBV7-3
J: TRBJ2-5
D: .
size: .
CDR3: CASSLYPEETQYF
DNA: TGTGCCAGCAGCTTATATCCCGAAGAGACCCAGTACTTC

V: TRBV5-4
J: TRBJ1-3
D: .
size: .
CDR3: CASSLGPGNTIYF
DNA: TGTGCCAGCAGCTTAGGACCAGGAAACACCATATATTTT

V: TRBV7-3
J: TRBJ1-6
D: .
size: .
CDR3: CASSWTYNSPLHF
DNA: TGTGCCAGCAGCTGGACATATAATTCACCCCTCCACTTT

V: TRBV28
J: TRBJ1-5
D: .
size: .
CDR3: CASSLSGGNQPQHF
DNA: TGTGCCAGCAGTTTGTCAGGGGGCAATCAGCCCCAGCATTTT

V: TRBV7-2
J: TRBJ2-5
D: TRBD2
size: .
CDR3: CASSPTGTRRETQYF
DNA: TGTGCCAGCAGCCCCACTGGGACTAGAAGGGAGACCCAGTACTTC

V: TRBV7-9
J: TRBJ2-3
D: TRBD2
size: once
CDR3: CASSKRTSPSTDTQYF
DNA: TGTGCCAGCAGCAAAAGGACTAGCCCTTCCACAGATACGCAGTATTTT

V: TRBV19
J: TRBJ1-3
D: TRBD1
size: .
CDR3: CASSDLTGGGNTIYF
DNA: TGTGCCAGTAGCGACCTGACAGGGGGCGGAAACACCATATATTTT

V: TRBV7-9
J: TRBJ2-2
D: .
size: once
CDR3: CASSQPRVIPGELFF
DNA: TGTGCCAGCAGCCAACCTAGGGTTATTCCCGGGGAGCTGTTTTTT

V: TRBV27
J: TRBJ2-7
D: .
size: .
CDR3: CASSFRGGQAAAYEQYF
DNA: TGTGCCAGCAGTTTCCGCGGGGGACAGGCAGCTGCCTACGAGCAGTACTTC

V: TRBV18
J: TRBJ1-1
D: .
size: .
CDR3: CASSPYGMNTEAFF
DNA: TGTGCCAGCTCACCATACGGGATGAACACTGAAGCTTTCTTT

V: TRBV5-1
J: TRBJ2-3
D: TRBD2
size: .
CDR3: CASSLVLASTQYF
DNA: TGCGCCAGCAGCTTGGTACTAGCGTCGACGCAGTATTTT

V: TRBV30
J: TRBJ1-2
D: .
size: .
CDR3: CAWTRGTANYGYTF
DNA: TGTGCCTGGACCCGGGGAACAGCTAACTATGGCTACACCTTC

V: TRBV10-1
J: TRBJ2-2
D: .
size: .
CDR3: CASTGYTGELFF
DNA: TGCGCCAGCACGGGCTACACCGGGGAGCTGTTTTTT

V: TRBV5-1
J: TRBJ2-2
D: .
size: .
CDR3: CASSDAQGTGELFF
DNA: TGCGCCAGCAGCGATGCCCAGGGCACCGGGGAGCTGTTTTTT

V: TRBV30
J: TRBJ2-7
D: TRBD1
size: .
CDR3: CAWRRGHTYEQYF
DNA: TGTGCCTGGCGCAGGGGGCATACCTACGAGCAGTACTTC

V: TRBV30
J: TRBJ1-2
D: TRBD1
size: .
CDR3: CAWSPQGGLGYTF
DNA: TGTGCCTGGAGTCCCCAGGGGGGGTTAGGCTACACCTTC

V: TRBV23-1
J: TRBJ2-6
D: .
size: .
CDR3: CASSQVETGANVLTF
DNA: TGCGCCAGCAGTCAAGTGGAGACTGGGGCCAACGTCCTGACCTTC

V: TRBV9
J: TRBJ1-2
D: .
size: .
CDR3: CASSNSGDYGYTF
DNA: TGTGCCAGCAGTAATTCGGGGGACTATGGCTACACCTTC

V: TRBV6-7
J: TRBJ2-5
D: TRBD1
size: .
CDR3: CASSYSWLFRGRGREQETQYF
DNA: TGTGCCAGCAGTTACTCGTGGTTATTCAGGGGGCGAGGCCGGGAACAAGAGACCCAGTACTTC

V: TRBV9
J: TRBJ2-2
D: TRBD1
size: .
CDR3: CASSGGTGGNTGELFF
DNA: TGTGCCAGCAGCGGTGGGACAGGGGGGAACACCGGGGAGCTGTTTTTT

V: TRBV4-2
J: TRBJ2-7
D: TRBD2
size: .
CDR3: CASSHGLAGYEQYF
DNA: TGTGCCAGCAGCCACGGGCTAGCGGGGTACGAGCAGTACTTC

V: TRBV19
J: TRBJ2-7
D: TRBD1
size: .
CDR3: CASKSTGDIYEQYF
DNA: TGTGCCAGTAAGTCGACAGGGGATATCTACGAGCAGTACTTC

V: TRBV5-1
J: TRBJ2-1
D: TRBD2
size: .
CDR3: CASRTGTSDYNEQFF
DNA: TGCGCCAGCCGCACCGGGACTAGCGACTACAATGAGCAGTTCTTC

V: TRBV6-1
J: TRBJ1-1
D: .
size: .
CDR3: CASIRLTGGAFF
DNA: TGTGCCAGCATACGGCTGACAGGCGGAGCTTTCTTT